Following are 24 T cell receptor beta chains from one sample sequenced in a study of blood T cell repertoires in COVID-19. Clones were sequenced by immunoSEQ multiplex PCR, and TCRdb holds only the in-frame ones, with some missing. The sample contains 250,000 to 300,000 clones, roughly 90% of which appear only once. Sequencing input: peripheral blood. Every receptor here comes from a woman aged 60-70 years with acute or convalescent COVID-19.

The chain joins TRBV23-1 to TRBJ2-7, with D perhaps matching TRBD2 (6 bases). TRBV23-1 is an ORF; its function is uncertain. V lost 4 bases and J 1 base, leaving 17 bases between the germline ends. The CDR3 spans 16 residues. CDR3 loop: CASSRPWRVPSYEQYF. The DNA for the CDR3 is TGCGCCAGCAGTCGACCCTGGAGGGTACCATCCTACGAGCAGTACTTC.

The chain joins TRBV2 to TRBJ2-7; possibly TRBD1 for D (5 bases). V was trimmed by 7 bases and J by 2 bases, leaving 9 bases between them. The CDR3 contains 12 residues. CDR1 SNHLY and CDR2 FYNNEI come from the germline V gene. The CDR3 loop is CASNPDTYEQYF. CDR3 DNA sequence: TGTGCCAGCAACCCGGACACCTACGAGCAGTACTTC.

CDR3 region: CASSQDMQTGELFF. The DNA for the CDR3 is TGTGCCAGCAGCCAAGATATGCAGACCGGGGAGCTGTTTTTT. V usage is TRBV3-1 (or the pseudogene TRBV3-2) and J usage is TRBJ2-2; no firm D call. The CDR3 runs 14 residues. Trimming removed 0 bases from V and 5 bases from J, with 7 bases in between. Germline-derived CDR1 and CDR2 are LGHDT and YNNKEL (reference sequence).

The V call is TRBV7-9, the J call TRBJ2-5; a possible D gene is TRBD2 (5 bases). V dropped 5 bases and J dropped 1 base, with 14 bases sitting between them. The CDR3 runs 15 residues. The germline CDR1 and CDR2 sequences are SEHNR and FQNEAQ (reference sequence). The CDR3 region has the DNA TGTGCCAGCAGCGGAGGAAGCGGAGTCCAAGAGACCCAGTACTTC. Translation: CASSGGSGVQETQYF.

The chain recombines TRBV6-4 with TRBJ2-3; D is ambiguous. CDR1 is MRHNA, CDR2 SNTAGT, per germline. The germline V and J ends were trimmed by 6 bases and 0 bases, with 13 bases remaining between them. This CDR3 has 15 residues. In DNA form, the CDR3 reads TGTGCCAGCAGCCTCGAGTACAGAAGCACAGATACGCAGTATTTT. Translation: CASSLEYRSTDTQYF.

This clone was found once. The V gene is TRBV30, the J gene TRBJ2-7; D is unclear. CDR1 and CDR2 (germline): GTSNPN, SVGIG (reference sequence). CDR3 length equals 11 residues. V lost 3 bases to trimming and J lost 1 base, with 4 bases between them. The CDR3 DNA sequence: TGTGCCTGGAGAGCTTCCTACGAGCAGTACTTC. As protein: CAWRASYEQYF.

The genes are TRBV9 and TRBJ2-5; TRBD1 matches 11 bases. V shed 3 bases, J shed 1 base, and the junction held 5 bases outside the gene matches. The CDR3 extends over 16 amino acids. CDR1 SGDLS and CDR2 YYNGEE come from the germline V gene. The CDR3 protein is CASSALGQGAQETQYF. CDR3 coding DNA: TGTGCCAGCAGCGCCCTTGGACAGGGGGCCCAAGAGACCCAGTACTTC.

The V and J genes are TRBV7-2 and TRBJ2-3, with 8 nucleotides matching TRBD2. V lost 5 bases, J lost 3 bases, and 13 bases stayed unmatched. Germline loops: CDR1 SGHTA, CDR2 FQGNSA. This CDR3 has 17 amino acids. Written as DNA, the CDR3 is TGTGCCAGCAGCCCTCGGGTAGCGGGATATGTTACAGATACGCAGTATTTT. This gives the protein CASSPRVAGYVTDTQYF.

The chain recombines TRBV5-1 with TRBJ2-1; D might be TRBD1 (6 bases). The CDR3 spans 14 residues. Trimming left V 2 bases short and J 7 bases short, with 13 bases between. The germline CDR1 and CDR2 sequences are SGHRS and YFSETQ. CDR3 coding DNA: TGCGCCAGCAGCTTCGCCGGACAGAGGAATGAGCAGTTCTTC. Its protein product is CASSFAGQRNEQFF.

Concerning this clone itself: One junction end does not reproduce the germline sequence, and a read error may be involved. The V and J genes are TRBV11-3 and TRBJ2-3, with D maybe TRBD2 (5 bases). The CDR3 is 14 amino acids. Germline V gene data show CDR1 as SGHNT and CDR2 as YENEEA. The CDR3 protein is CASSLDPSRDTQYF. DNA for the CDR3: TGTGCCAGCAGCTTAGATCCTAGCAGAGATACGCAGTATTTT.

This chain uses TRBV7-9 with TRBJ2-2, with a weak D call TRBD1 (5 bases). The CDR3 sequence is 15 residues long. V lost 4 bases and J lost 3, with 12 bases in between. CDR1 is SEHNR and CDR2 is FQNEAQ in the germline V gene (reference sequence). The CDR3 reads CASSSVVGDTGELFF. Written as DNA, the CDR3 is TGTGCCAGCAGCTCCGTAGTAGGGGACACCGGGGAGCTGTTTTTT.

V usage is TRBV2 and J usage is TRBJ2-6; D perhaps matches TRBD2 (5 bases). V lost 7 bases, J lost 1 base, and 11 bases lay in between. The CDR3 consists of 15 residues. Germline CDR1 and CDR2: SNHLY and FYNNEI. This CDR3 reads CASTSRASGANVLTF. The DNA of the CDR3 is TGTGCCAGCACCTCGAGGGCGTCTGGGGCCAACGTCCTGACTTTC.

This clone was picked up a small number of times. The chain employs TRBV6-2 or TRBV6-3 and TRBJ1-1, with a possible D match to TRBD1 (5 bases). CDR1 and CDR2 (germline): MNHEY, SVGEGT. This CDR3 has 14 amino acids. The V and J ends lost 6 bases and 1 base respectively, with 12 bases between them. In nucleotides, the CDR3 is TGTGCCAGCAGCCGGCGGGGCGGGAACACTGAAGCTTTCTTT. As protein: CASSRRGGNTEAFF.

For the CDR3, the DNA is TGTGCCAGCAGTTTAAGGGGACAAAACGCCAATGAGCAGTTCTTC. It is translated as CASSLRGQNANEQFF. The chain has TRBV27 and TRBJ2-1, with D perhaps matching TRBD1 (6 bases). The germline V gene has CDR1 MNHEY and CDR2 SMNVEV (reference sequence). Trimming left V 2 bases short and J 6 bases short, with 14 bases between. The CDR3 is made up of 15 amino acids.

The chain couples TRBV30 to TRBJ2-2; D may be TRBD2 (5 bases). Germline V gene data show CDR1 as GTSNPN and CDR2 as SVGIG (reference sequence). This CDR3 contains 14 residues. Trimming stripped 1 base from V and 6 bases from J, with 12 bases between. The CDR3 here is CAWSARAEAGELFF. The CDR3 coding sequence is TGTGCCTGGAGTGCCCGGGCGGAGGCCGGGGAGCTGTTTTTT.

The V and J genes are TRBV28 and TRBJ1-2, with D possibly being TRBD1 (5 bases). The CDR3 has 16 residues. V was cut by 3 bases and J by 4 bases, with 18 bases left in between. Germline V gene data show CDR1 as MDHEN and CDR2 as SYDVKM. The CDR3 coding sequence is TGTGCCAGCAGTTTCCCTACCGCAGGGAACTCCTATGGCTACACCTTC. Translating it yields CASSFPTAGNSYGYTF.

J is TRBJ2-3 and V is TRBV5-1, with 8 bases fitting TRBD2. Germline CDR1 and CDR2: SGHRS and YFSETQ. V was clipped by 5 bases and J by 0 bases; unmatched bases: 5. The CDR3 contains 15 residues. The CDR3 DNA follows: TGCGCCAGCAGTGGACTAGCCCATAGCACAGATACGCAGTATTTT. It specifies CASSGLAHSTDTQYF.

About this clone itself: Mismatch with germline at one junction end may stem from a read error. CDR3 sequence reads: CASSIWTGQLAKNIQYF. The CDR3 nucleotides are TGTGCCAGCAGTATATGGACAGGCCAACTAGCCAAAAACATTCAGTACTTC. The chain couples TRBV28 to TRBJ2-4; the match to TRBD1 covers 7 bases. Germline lookup yields CDR1 MDHEN and CDR2 SYDVKM. This CDR3 spans 17 amino acids.

The genes are TRBV5-6 and TRBJ2-7; unclear D gene. Trimming removed 4 bases from V and 0 bases from J, with 11 bases in between. From germline, CDR1 is SGHDT and CDR2 YYEEEE. This CDR3 is built from 14 residues. The CDR3 DNA is TGTGCCAGCAGCCTCGGGTCGAGCTCCTACGAGCAGTACTTC. This encodes CASSLGSSSYEQYF. The full variable domain, completed using reference TRBV5-6 and TRBJ2-7, is DAGVTQSPTHLIKTRGQQVTLRCSPKSGHDTVSWYQQALGQGPQFIFQYYEEEERQRGNFPDRFSGHQFPNYSSELNVNALLLGDSALYLCASSLGSSSYEQYFGPGTRLTVT.

Regarding this clone: Relative to the germline gene, one junction end is altered; a read error may explain this. The rearrangement joins TRBV2 to TRBJ1-2; D is unclear. Germline-derived CDR1 and CDR2 are SNHLY and FYNNEI. The CDR3 contains 12 residues. The CDR3 DNA follows: TGTGCCAGCAGTGTTATCCCCCCCCTTCTCGCCTTC. Translation gives CASSVIPPLLAF.

This chain uses TRBV28 with TRBJ1-5, with 8 positions matching TRBD1. This CDR3 has 14 residues. V dropped 10 bases and J dropped 6; count of bases not matched to a gene: 11. Per germline, CDR1 MDHEN and CDR2 SYDVKM. This chain's CDR3 is CAINVRGLGQPQHF. The CDR3 bases are TGTGCCATCAATGTCAGGGGGCTAGGTCAGCCCCAGCATTTT.

This clone appeared once. V gene TRBV18 combines with J gene TRBJ1-5; 7 bases are shared with TRBD1. Germline values: CDR1 KGHSH, CDR2 LQKENI. The CDR3 sequence is 15 residues long. Trimming cost V 3 bases and J 2 bases; bases outside gene matches: 4. The CDR3 nucleotides are TGTGCCAGCTCACCTTACAGGGGTGGCAATCAGCCCCAGCATTTT. As protein: CASSPYRGGNQPQHF.

The chain carries TRBV27 and TRBJ2-7; TRBD1 aligns across 7 bases. The CDR3 has 16 amino acids. From germline, CDR1 is MNHEY and CDR2 SMNVEV (reference sequence). V gave up 2 bases and J gave up 7 bases; unmatched junction bases: 14. Written as DNA, the CDR3 is TGTGCCAGCAGTTTAAGGGGCCGACAGGGTTTTTGGGAGCAGTACTTC. Its translation: CASSLRGRQGFWEQYF.

V gene TRBV11-2 combines with J gene TRBJ2-4; perhaps TRBD1 as D (5 bases). This CDR3 is built from 14 residues. Germline loops: CDR1 SGHAT, CDR2 FQNNGV. Trimming stripped 0 bases from V and 6 bases from J, with 9 bases between. The CDR3 DNA reads as TGTGCCAGCAGCTTAGAGCGGCAGGGAAACATTCAGTACTTC. Its translation is CASSLERQGNIQYF. Based on the CDR3 plus reference TRBV11-2 and TRBJ2-4, the full variable domain is EAGVAQSPRYKIIEKRQSVAFWCNPISGHATLYWYQQILGQGPKLLIQFQNNGVVDDSQLPKDRFSAERLKGVDSTLKIQPAKLEDSAVYLCASSLERQGNIQYFGAGTRLSVL.